The rows below give T cell receptor beta chains drawn from one sample of a study of T-cell reconstitution after alpha-beta-depleted transplantation in children. TCRdb fed the PCR reads into MiXCR, producing one record per CDR3 protein. The sample has some 840,000 distinct CDR3 sequences, roughly 15% seen once; the top ten hold 5%. Material: PBMCs, mostly from graft donor cells, obtained 360 days after TCRalphabeta/CD19-depleted stem cell transplant. The receptors shown here come from a male patient between 10 and 17 years old who had a stem cell transplant for acute lymphoblastic leukemia, so the T cells may come from the graft donor. The CDR3 runs from the conserved cysteine through the conserved F or W. A D gene is named only where the DNA matches it firmly. The size field is filled for only some rows; it gives once, few, many or a size class.

clone_size: once
v_call: TRBV7-9
d_call: TRBD2
j_call: TRBJ2-1
cdr3_aa: CATQGISGRAWEQFF
cdr3_nt: TGTGCCACCCAGGGAATCAGCGGGAGGGCCTGGGAGCAGTTCTTC

clone_size: many
v_call: TRBV25-1
d_call: .
j_call: TRBJ1-1
cdr3_aa: CASGPASTEAFF
cdr3_nt: TGTGCCTCAGGTCCGGCGAGCACTGAAGCTTTCTTT

clone_size: few
v_call: TRBV4-1
d_call: .
j_call: TRBJ1-2
cdr3_aa: CASSQAINGYTF
cdr3_nt: TGCGCCAGCAGCCAGGCTATTAATGGCTACACCTTC

clone_size: .
v_call: TRBV20-1
d_call: .
j_call: TRBJ2-2
cdr3_aa: CSARPPGNTGELFF
cdr3_nt: TGCAGTGCTAGACCCCCGGGGAACACCGGGGAGCTGTTTTTT

clone_size: few
v_call: TRBV6-5
d_call: TRBD2
j_call: TRBJ2-7
cdr3_aa: CASSYDSGTSSYEQYF
cdr3_nt: TGTGCCAGCAGTTACGATAGCGGGACCAGCTCCTACGAGCAGTACTTC

clone_size: many
v_call: TRBV9
d_call: TRBD2
j_call: TRBJ2-5
cdr3_aa: CASSVGLAGGGETQYF
cdr3_nt: TGTGCCAGCAGCGTAGGACTAGCGGGAGGAGGGGAGACCCAGTACTTC

clone_size: .
v_call: TRBV3-1
d_call: .
j_call: TRBJ2-7
cdr3_aa: CASSQDPREQYF
cdr3_nt: TGTGCCAGCAGCCAAGATCCCCGGGAGCAGTACTTC

clone_size: few
v_call: TRBV7-9
d_call: .
j_call: TRBJ2-2
cdr3_aa: CASSLLGQRKNTGELFF
cdr3_nt: TGTGCCAGCAGCCTCCTTGGACAGCGAAAGAACACCGGGGAGCTGTTTTTT

clone_size: .
v_call: TRBV5-1
d_call: .
j_call: TRBJ1-4
cdr3_aa: CASTESATNEKLFF
cdr3_nt: TGCGCCAGCACGGAGAGTGCAACTAATGAAAAACTGTTTTTT

clone_size: .
v_call: TRBV7-8
d_call: .
j_call: TRBJ2-3
cdr3_aa: CASREFRGRADTQYF
cdr3_nt: TGTGCCAGCCGAGAGTTTCGGGGGCGGGCAGATACGCAGTATTTT